Sequencing of this T cell receptor (beta chain) was carried out in a study of blood T cell repertoires in COVID-19 (TCRdb year 2020). Concerning the study at large: Samples covering the acute and convalescent phases of COVID-19 were provided by collaborators in the United States, Italy and Spain. Sample metadata almost always included a de-identified subject ID, COVID-19 status, age in years and sex. Samples were obtained from the ongoing ImmuneRACE study (first 160 participants) and from approximately 1,200 subjects provided by 6 global collaborators. The dataset comprised deeply sampled blood TCRbeta repertoires from subjects exposed to, actively infected with, or recovered from COVID-19. The repertoires were released in a freely available public database meant as a resource for research on the immune response to SARS-CoV-2. Where available, HLA class I and class II types were obtained from metadata supplied by the sample provider rather than from assay-based typing. The material from the prospective study consisted of cDNA or gDNA derived from T cells, B-cell-depleted T cells, or PBMCs. Overall study results and their limits: How much clinical and demographic metadata was included differed by source and by participant, and the metadata was provided uncurated.

TCRbeta CDR3 regions were amplified from genomic DNA by means of the immunoSEQ Assay, a bias-controlled multiplex PCR. The study's processing was this. The number of nucleated cells in each sample was estimated by amplification of reference gene primers within the assay. To quantify the absolute abundance of each unique TCRbeta CDR3 rearrangement, sequence reads were collapsed and filtered. For each sample, productive Simpson clonality was calculated as the square root of Simpson's diversity index across productive rearrangements. TCRdb retrieved this table from immuneACCESS and kept in-frame rearrangements only. Not all clones are present; in checked studies, unresolved V genes account for under half, and no reason is known for the remainder. Clone size and V and J calls were adopted from that table, with D and trimming inferred from the DNA. For this sample the table gives over 100,000 clones, of which around nine tenths were detected only once. The leading ten clones occupy 5% to 6.5% of the sample.

The collaborating institutions used their own protocols to collect whole blood in K2EDTA tubes. For TCRbeta analysis, collaborator samples were shipped as frozen whole blood, as isolated PBMCs, or as DNA extracted from either sample type. To note about this clone: Its antigen remains unidentified. One base away there is no much larger clone; base qualities are not given.

Cut back by 0 bases and 3 bases, the V and J ends lie 14 bases apart. CDR3 length: 16 amino acids, cysteine to phenylalanine. Only the CDR3 region is kept as DNA, spanning 48 bases read in frame from base 1. The germline V gene (reference sequence) sets CDR1 to MNHNY and CDR2 to SVGAGI. Sequencing was carried out using peripheral blood. This clonotype was obtained from a human donor in a cohort sampled during active COVID-19. The chain joins TRBV6-6 to TRBJ2-5; a confident D gene designation cannot be given. CDR3 loop: CASSYSYAPRKETQYF. The nucleotide sequence reads TGTGCCAGCAGTTACTCGTACGCTCCGAGGAAAGAGACCCAGTACTTC.